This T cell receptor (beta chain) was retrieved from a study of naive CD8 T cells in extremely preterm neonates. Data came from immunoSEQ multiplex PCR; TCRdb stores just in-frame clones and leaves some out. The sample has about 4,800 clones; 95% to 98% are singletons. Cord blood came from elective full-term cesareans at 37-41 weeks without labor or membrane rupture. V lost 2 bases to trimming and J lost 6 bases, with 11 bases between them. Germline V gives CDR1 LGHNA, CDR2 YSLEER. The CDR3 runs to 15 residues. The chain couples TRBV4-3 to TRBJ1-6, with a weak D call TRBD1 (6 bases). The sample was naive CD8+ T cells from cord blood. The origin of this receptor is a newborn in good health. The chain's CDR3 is CASSQQSGVNSPLHF. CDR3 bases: TGCGCCAGCAGCCAACAGTCAGGGGTTAATTCACCCCTCCACTTT.